This entry lists 23 T cell receptor beta chains sequenced from one sample in a study of T cells in localized non-small cell lung cancer. The table came from immunoSEQ multiplex PCR; TCRdb's copy has only in-frame clones and leaves some out. Here the sample spans tens of thousands of clones, around 87% being singletons. The material was PBMCs, obtained before any cancer treatment. All receptors derive from a man between 40 and 70 years old with stage II lung adenocarcinoma.

The rearrangement links TRBV5-4 to TRBJ1-2; TRBD1 is a possible D gene (5 bases). The CDR3 loop spans 15 amino acids. Trimming left V 0 bases short and J 6 bases short, with 15 bases between. Germline assignment: CDR1 SGHNT and CDR2 YYREEE (reference sequence). CDR3 nucleotides: TGTGCCAGCAGCTTGGCCGGGGTCAGGGCCCATGGCTACACCTTC. Amino acids: CASSLAGVRAHGYTF.

This chain joins TRBV29-1 and TRBJ2-3; a possible D gene is TRBD1 (5 bases). The CDR3 length is 13 residues. Between the trimmed V and J ends, which lost 6 bases and 0 bases, there was a span of 10 bases. Germline CDR1 SQVTM, CDR2 ANQGSEA. The CDR3 region is CSVRQTSTDTQYF. CDR3 DNA: TGCAGCGTCCGACAGACTAGCACAGATACGCAGTATTTT.

The rearrangement links TRBV6-5 to TRBJ2-1, with TRBD2 as a possible D gene (5 bases). The V gene's germline CDR1 is MNHEY and CDR2 SVGAGI. The CDR3 has 14 residues. Trimming removed 5 bases from V and 0 bases from J, with 8 bases in between. CDR3 residues: CASSRGSSYNEQFF. The CDR3 DNA follows: TGTGCCAGCAGTCGAGGGAGCTCCTACAATGAGCAGTTCTTC.

The chain has TRBV27 and TRBJ2-1; D ambiguous. With 4 bases removed from V and 0 bases from J, the gap between germline ends came to 10 bases. Germline assignment: CDR1 MNHEY and CDR2 SMNVEV (reference sequence). This CDR3 contains 15 residues. CDR3 DNA: TGTGCCAGCAGTTCGAGTCTGAGCTCCTACAATGAGCAGTTCTTC. This sequence encodes CASSSSLSSYNEQFF.

The V and J genes are TRBV7-6 and TRBJ2-5; TRBD2 agrees at 12 bases. Germline-derived CDR1 and CDR2 are SGHVS and FNYEAQ. The trim removed 6 bases at V and 2 bases at J, leaving 4 bases unmatched. The CDR3 is 15 amino acids. CDR3 nucleotide sequence: TGTGCCAGCAGTTCTAGCGGGGGGGCGCAAGAGACCCAGTACTTC. Translation: CASSSSGGAQETQYF.

The CDR3 reads CASSLDRGQFETQYF. The CDR3 DNA follows: TGCGCCAGCAGCCTGGACAGGGGGCAGTTTGAGACCCAGTACTTC. This chain uses TRBV4-1 with TRBJ2-5; 11 bases align to TRBD1. There are 15 residues in the CDR3. Germline V lookup: CDR1 MGHRA, CDR2 YSYEKL. Unmatched junction bases numbered 6, after V lost 4 bases and J lost 5 bases.

V and J are TRBV27 and TRBJ1-6, with D tentatively TRBD1 (5 bases). V was shortened by 4 bases and J by 10 bases, with 14 bases between the two germline ends. CDR3 size: 14 residues. Germline-derived CDR1 and CDR2 are MNHEY and SMNVEV (reference sequence). The CDR3: CASSSAGTGSPLHF. Written as DNA, the CDR3 is TGTGCCAGCAGTTCGGCAGGGACCGGATCACCCCTCCACTTT.

V is TRBV5-8 and J is TRBJ1-5, with D unresolved. There are 15 residues in the CDR3. Germline values: CDR1 SGHTS, CDR2 YDEGEE. V was cut by 0 bases and J by 0 bases, with 7 bases left in between. CDR3: CASSLGSYSNQPQHF. The CDR3 DNA follows: TGTGCCAGCAGCTTGGGAAGTTATAGCAATCAGCCCCAGCATTTT.

On this clone itself: In the same sample, other DNA sequences code for this CDR3. V and J are TRBV5-6 and TRBJ1-1; no clear D. V lost 4 bases to trimming and J lost 5 bases, with 15 bases between them. Looked up from germline, CDR1 is SGHDT and CDR2 is YYEEEE. The CDR3 is 14 amino acids. The CDR3 loop reads CASSLLGKETEAFF. The CDR3 DNA reads as TGTGCCAGCAGCCTTCTGGGGAAGGAGACTGAAGCTTTCTTT.

The genes are TRBV5-1 and TRBJ1-5; D unresolved. The germline V and J ends were trimmed by 0 bases and 0 bases, with 7 bases remaining between them. The CDR3 is 15 amino acids. Germline loops: CDR1 SGHRS, CDR2 YFSETQ. CDR3 DNA sequence: TGCGCCAGCAGCTTGGGGATCAATAGCAATCAGCCCCAGCATTTT. It is translated as CASSLGINSNQPQHF.

V and J are TRBV9 and TRBJ2-1, with 14 bases lining up with TRBD2. This CDR3 spans 21 amino acids. CDR1 and CDR2 (germline): SGDLS, YYNGEE. With 0 bases clipped from V and 3 bases from J, the junction kept 14 bases outside the gene matches. CDR3 nucleotide sequence: TGTGCCAGCAGCGTAGACCCTCTTTCCGGGACTAGCGGGGGAGTCTACAATGAGCAGTTCTTC. Its translation: CASSVDPLSGTSGGVYNEQFF. The variable domain in full, completed from reference TRBV9 and TRBJ2-1, reads DSGVTQTPKHLITATGQRVTLRCSPRSGDLSVYWYQQSLDQGLQFLIQYYNGEERAKGNILERFSAQQFPDLHSELNLSSLELGDSALYFCASSVDPLSGTSGGVYNEQFFGPGTRLTVL.

The chain is built from TRBV5-6 and TRBJ1-6; no reliable D call. The CDR3 runs to 16 residues. Germline CDR1 SGHDT, CDR2 YYEEEE. V was trimmed by 2 bases and J by 2 bases, leaving 11 bases between them. This CDR3 is CASSFSTQAYNSPLHF. Here the CDR3 DNA reads TGTGCCAGCAGCTTTTCGACACAAGCCTATAATTCACCCCTCCACTTT.

V usage is TRBV9 and J usage is TRBJ1-1, with D unresolved. The CDR3 consists of 13 residues. V lost 3 bases and J 4 bases, leaving 10 bases between the germline ends. Looked up from germline, CDR1 is SGDLS and CDR2 is YYNGEE. Here the CDR3 reads CASSGPLSTEAFF. The DNA of the CDR3 is TGTGCCAGCAGCGGACCCCTGAGCACTGAAGCTTTCTTT.

The V call is TRBV9, the J call TRBJ2-3, with unresolved D. The germline V gene has CDR1 SGDLS and CDR2 YYNGEE. Trimming took 0 bases from V and 5 from J, leaving 10 bases between them. The CDR3 length is 14 residues. CDR3 loop: CASSVGSGIDTQYF. The CDR3 DNA follows: TGTGCCAGCAGCGTAGGAAGTGGGATAGATACGCAGTATTTT.

The chain links TRBV19 to TRBJ2-5; 7 bases are shared with TRBD1. J gave up 4 bases and V 7 bases, and 15 bases lay outside the gene matches. This CDR3 contains 16 residues. Germline CDR1 LNHDA, CDR2 SQIVND (reference sequence). This CDR3 is CASTPTATGSGETQYF. The CDR3 DNA is TGTGCCAGTACCCCTACGGCGACAGGGTCGGGAGAGACCCAGTACTTC.

This sequence joins TRBV30 and TRBJ1-1; 7 bases fit TRBD1. V shed 3 bases, J shed 5 bases, and the junction held 9 bases outside the gene matches. Germline V gene sequence: CDR1 GTSNPN, CDR2 SVGIG (reference sequence). The CDR3 length is 14 residues. For the CDR3, the DNA is TGTGCCTGGAGGACAGGGTCGGCGAGTACTGAAGCTTTCTTT. Encoded protein: CAWRTGSASTEAFF.

This chain uses TRBV6-1 with TRBJ2-7; 8 bases agree with TRBD1. The V segment lost 8 bases and the J segment 3 bases; nucleotides outside the gene matches: 12. CDR1 is MNHNS, CDR2 SASEGT, per germline. The length of the CDR3 is 15 residues. The CDR3 spells CASRGDRGLGYEQYV. CDR3 sequence (DNA): TGTGCCAGCCGAGGTGACAGGGGATTAGGCTACGAGCAGTACGTC.

V usage is TRBV5-5 and J usage is TRBJ2-7; 9 bases are a match to TRBD1. The CDR3 contains 14 residues. Per the germline V gene, CDR1 is SGHKS and CDR2 is YYEKEE (reference sequence). The V gene end was trimmed by 2 bases and the J gene end by 1 base; junction bases not matched to a gene: 1. The CDR3 bases are TGTGCCAGCAGCTTAGGACAGGGGTCCTACGAGCAGTACGTC. This sequence encodes CASSLGQGSYEQYV.

The rearrangement links TRBV28 to TRBJ2-6; 7 positions agree with TRBD1. After removal of 6 bases from V and 1 base from J, the junction contained 6 bases not matched to a gene. The CDR3 covers 16 residues. The germline V gene has CDR1 MDHEN and CDR2 SYDVKM. The CDR3 is CASSQIRGSGANVLTF. In DNA form, the CDR3 reads TGTGCCAGCAGCCAAATCAGGGGGTCTGGGGCCAACGTCCTGACTTTC.

The V call is TRBV7-6, the J call TRBJ2-1, with TRBD1 as a possible D gene (6 bases). With 2 bases removed from V and 2 bases from J, the gap between germline ends came to 13 bases. This CDR3 has 16 amino acids. In germline, CDR1 is SGHVS, CDR2 FNYEAQ. Here the CDR3 reads CASSLTSGVPYNEQFF. The CDR3, as DNA: TGTGCCAGCAGCTTAACCTCAGGGGTCCCCTACAATGAGCAGTTCTTC.

The V call is TRBV19, the J call TRBJ1-6, with D perhaps matching TRBD1 (5 bases). The CDR3 is 13 amino acids. The germline V and J ends were trimmed by 8 bases and 7 bases, with 12 bases remaining between them. The germline CDR1 and CDR2 sequences are LNHDA and SQIVND (reference sequence). CDR3 nucleotides: TGTGCCAGTTCCCCAGGGAACAATTCACCCCTCCACTTT. Protein product: CASSPGNNSPLHF.

The chain uses TRBV10-2 and TRBJ1-2; TRBD1 might be the D (5 bases). CDR1 and CDR2 from the germline V gene are WSHSY and SAAADI. V gave up 0 bases and J gave up 2 bases, with 19 bases separating them. This CDR3 has 18 amino acids. CDR3 coding DNA: TGCGCCAGCAGTGAGTCTCGCCCCGGGACCCGGATAAACTATGGCTACACCTTC. Amino acids: CASSESRPGTRINYGYTF.

The sample holds one count of this clone. The J gene is TRBJ2-5, the V gene TRBV7-2; D remains unclear. The CDR3 runs 13 residues. Germline loops: CDR1 SGHTA, CDR2 FQGNSA. V was trimmed by 2 bases and J by 2 bases, leaving 6 bases between them. This CDR3 is CASSLSGQETQYF. DNA of the CDR3: TGTGCCAGCAGCTTAAGTGGTCAAGAGACCCAGTACTTC.